This TCR beta chain was documented in a study of CD4 T cells in relation to SARS-CoV-2 and coronaviruses. Study-level background: PBMCs were cultured with antigen for approximately nine days before TCR beta sequencing.

Libraries were prepared by immunoSEQ multiplex PCR; TCRdb keeps only in-frame clonotypes and omits some of them. The data contain more than 20,000 clones, under 85% of them singletons. CD4+ T cells from unexposed donors were obtained before the COVID-19 pandemic (2011-2018). After ten to eleven days of culture, CD4+ T cells were isolated. Unexposed-donor CD4+ T cells were probed with SARS-CoV-2 S/N and four cold-coronavirus spikes, cells permitting. Germline lookup yields CDR1 LGHDT and CDR2 YNNKEL (reference sequence). This CDR3 region has 15 residues. The V gene end was trimmed by 1 base and the J gene end by 4 bases; junction bases not matched to a gene: 5. For this clone: Its antigen is as yet unknown.

The chain is built from TRBV3-1 (or the pseudogene TRBV3-2) and TRBJ2-7, with TRBD2 identical over 9 bases. The clonotype comes from a human donor in good health. The sequenced material came from CD4+ T cells from PBMCs, cultured in vitro. The CDR3, as DNA: TGTGCCAGCAGCCAAGTAGCGGGAGCTTCTTACGAGCAGTACTTC. This codes for CASSQVAGASYEQYF.